Presented here are 32 T cell receptor beta chains from one specimen sequenced in a study of T cells in Graves' hyperthyroidism and ophthalmopathy. From RNA transcripts, TCR beta CDR3 regions were amplified. The HTBI primer set drove a first-round RT-PCR of the TCR CDR3. MiXCR was run by TCRdb on the multiplex PCR reads, yielding one entry per CDR3 protein. The table records fewer than 650,000 distinct CDR3 sequences, about 14% of them present only once. Sequenced sample: blood. Receptors originate from a young woman with Graves' ophthalmopathy.

CDR3 bases: TGTGCCAGCAGAGGACGGCAGGGCTCTAGCAATCAGCCCCAGCATTTT. Translated, it gives CASRGRQGSSNQPQHF. The chain links TRBV12-3 or TRBV12-4 to TRBJ1-5, with D possibly matching TRBD1 (5 bases). The CDR3 has 16 amino acids. Trimming removed 6 bases at V and 0 bases at J, with 15 bases between.

This clonotype was counted at least ten times. J is TRBJ2-3 and V is TRBV6-1; the D is unclear. Looked up from germline, CDR1 is MNHNS and CDR2 is SASEGT. CDR3 length: 14 residues. Trimming left V 5 bases short and J 4 bases short, with 13 bases between. The CDR3 coding sequence is TGTGCCAGCAGTTTATTATATGCGGCAGATACGCAGTATTTT. Its protein product is CASSLLYAADTQYF.

This clonotype was seen many times. The J gene is TRBJ1-1, the V gene TRBV2, with D maybe TRBD1 (6 bases). V lost 4 bases to trimming and J lost 4 bases, with 13 bases between them. The germline V gene has CDR1 SNHLY and CDR2 FYNNEI. This CDR3 comprises 14 residues. In nucleotides, the CDR3 is TGTGCCAGCAGTGTAGGGGGTTTGGGCACTGAAGCTTTCTTT. This gives the protein CASSVGGLGTEAFF. Together with reference TRBV2 and TRBJ1-1, the CDR3 gives the full variable domain: EPEVTQTPSHQVTQMGQEVILRCVPISNHLYFYWYRQILGQKVEFLVSFYNNEISEKSEIFDDQFSVERPDGSNFTLKIRSTKLEDSAMYFCASSVGGLGTEAFFGQGTRLTVV.

The J gene is TRBJ2-1, the V gene TRBV9, with unresolved D. Germline CDR1 and CDR2: SGDLS and YYNGEE. The CDR3 totals 14 residues. V shed 3 bases and J shed 1 base, with 8 bases lying between them. CDR3 DNA: TGTGCCAGCAGCGGCCAGGTTTCCTACAATGAGCAGTTCTTC. Protein product: CASSGQVSYNEQFF.

This sequence joins TRBV4-1 and TRBJ2-7; D gene unclear. Per the germline V gene, CDR1 is MGHRA and CDR2 is YSYEKL. V was trimmed by 0 bases and J by 1 base, leaving 10 bases between them. The CDR3 extends over 15 amino acids. CDR3 sequence: CASSQDRSVSYEQYF. The CDR3 DNA reads as TGCGCCAGCAGCCAAGATCGGAGCGTGTCCTACGAGCAGTACTTC.

In its sample, this clonotype was seen a few times. The V call is TRBV4-1, the J call TRBJ2-3; D perhaps matches TRBD2 (6 bases). Trimming removed 2 bases from V and 3 bases from J, with 15 bases in between. The CDR3 runs to 16 residues. Germline lookup yields CDR1 MGHRA and CDR2 YSYEKL. The CDR3 DNA reads TGCGCCAGCAGCCAATGGGACTGGCGGGTGACAGATACGCAGTATTTT. Translated: CASSQWDWRVTDTQYF.

V is TRBV4-3 and J is TRBJ1-5; no clear D gene. The V end was cut by 6 bases, the J end by 7 bases, with 13 bases between. CDR3 length: 13 amino acids. The germline CDR1 and CDR2 sequences are LGHNA and YSLEER. The CDR3, as DNA: TGCGCCAGCAGTCCCGAGGGCGGGCAGCCCCAGCATTTT. Its protein product is CASSPEGGQPQHF.

The table lists this clonotype with a few counts. The rearrangement links TRBV15 to TRBJ2-7; the match to TRBD1 covers 9 bases. The CDR3 consists of 17 residues. The ends lost 5 bases at V and 0 bases at J; junction bases unmatched: 11. Looked up from germline, CDR1 is LNHNV and CDR2 is YYDKDF (reference sequence). The CDR3 nucleotides read TGTGCCACCAGCCCTGGACAGGGGCTTAGCGTCTCCTACGAGCAGTACTTC. Translated, it gives CATSPGQGLSVSYEQYF.

The chain has TRBV19 and TRBJ1-1; D remains ambiguous. The germline V gene encodes CDR1 LNHDA and CDR2 SQIVND (reference sequence). The CDR3 contains 13 residues. V was trimmed by 8 bases and J by 1 base, leaving 11 bases between them. CDR3 sequence (DNA): TGTGCCAGTGGGGAATTTGGGAACACTGAAGCTTTCTTT. It translates to CASGEFGNTEAFF.

V usage is TRBV9 and J usage is TRBJ2-7; the D gene is possibly TRBD1 (6 bases). This CDR3 is 15 amino acids long. Germline V gives CDR1 SGDLS, CDR2 YYNGEE. The V gene lost 0 bases and the J gene lost 3 bases, with 13 bases spanning the gap. DNA for the CDR3: TGTGCCAGCAGCGTAGCTACAGAGACAGGCTACGAGCAGTACTTC. Residues: CASSVATETGYEQYF.

This chain connects TRBV5-5 to TRBJ2-3; D remains ambiguous. The ends were cut back, 4 bases at V and 2 bases at J, with 8 bases in the middle. The CDR3 extends over 13 amino acids. Germline assignment: CDR1 SGHKS and CDR2 YYEKEE (reference sequence). In nucleotides, the CDR3 is TGTGCCAGCAGCCTGAGATTCACAGATACGCAGTATTTT. It encodes CASSLRFTDTQYF.

This clonotype showed up many times. The rearrangement links TRBV12-3 or TRBV12-4 to TRBJ2-7; 7 bases line up with TRBD1. The J segment lost 4 bases and the V segment lost 7 bases, leaving 13 bases of the junction unmatched. The CDR3 contains 15 residues. The chain's CDR3 is CASTGEGQPVYEQYF. CDR3 nucleotides: TGTGCCAGCACCGGCGAGGGACAGCCTGTATACGAGCAGTACTTC.

This clonotype was picked up many times. The chain joins TRBV24-1 to TRBJ2-5; 14 bases agree with TRBD2. Germline V gene lookup returns CDR1 KGHDR and CDR2 SFDVKD. With V trimmed by 2 bases and J by 4 bases, 14 bases remained unmatched. The CDR3 spans 20 residues. The CDR3 coding sequence is TGTGCCACCAGTGATTCAAGGACTAGCGGGAGGCCCCGCTTCGTAGAGACCCAGTACTTC. It specifies CATSDSRTSGRPRFVETQYF.

In its sample, this clonotype was seen a few times. The rearrangement uses TRBV4-1 and TRBJ1-1; D uncertain. V lost 0 bases and J lost 0, with 8 bases in between. Germline values: CDR1 MGHRA, CDR2 YSYEKL. This CDR3 is 15 amino acids long. The CDR3 coding sequence is TGCGCCAGCAGCCAAGAGGGCCAGATGAACACTGAAGCTTTCTTT. Its protein product is CASSQEGQMNTEAFF.

This clonotype was detected only a few times. This sequence joins TRBV5-5 and TRBJ1-2, with TRBD1 matching 8 bases. Germline lookup yields CDR1 SGHKS and CDR2 YYEKEE (reference sequence). This CDR3 spans 14 amino acids. J gave up 8 bases and V 0 bases, and 6 bases lay outside the gene matches. DNA of the CDR3: TGTGCCAGCAGCTTGGATCAGGGGGCGAGAGGCTACACCTTC. Protein sequence: CASSLDQGARGYTF. Variable domain in full (rest from reference TRBV5-5 and TRBJ1-2): DAGVTQSPTHLIKTRGQQVTLRCSPISGHKSVSWYQQVLGQGPQFIFQYYEKEERGRGNFPDRFSARQFPNYSSELNVNALLLGDSALYLCASSLDQGARGYTFGSGTRLTVV.

This clonotype was recorded at least ten times. The chain links TRBV7-8 to TRBJ1-1, with D hard to call. Germline CDR1 and CDR2: SGHVS and FQNEAQ. This CDR3 comprises 12 residues. V was trimmed by 1 base and J by 5 bases, leaving 5 bases between them. CDR3 in amino acids: CASSLGLTEAFF. CDR3 DNA sequence: TGTGCCAGCAGCTTAGGCCTGACTGAAGCTTTCTTT.

This clonotype came up many times. V gene TRBV11-3 combines with J gene TRBJ2-1; 8 nucleotides match TRBD2. The V gene end was trimmed by 5 bases and the J gene end by 10 bases; junction bases not matched to a gene: 10. The CDR3 is 14 residues long. In germline, CDR1 is SGHNT, CDR2 YENEEA. CDR3 residues: CASSPPAGVREQFF. The CDR3 DNA is TGTGCCAGCAGCCCCCCAGCGGGAGTACGGGAGCAGTTCTTC.

The chain is built from TRBV9 and TRBJ1-4, with D perhaps TRBD1 (6 bases). Germline CDR1 and CDR2: SGDLS and YYNGEE. The V gene lost 4 bases and the J gene lost 7 bases, with 17 bases spanning the gap. The CDR3 runs 15 residues. This chain's CDR3 is CASSPRWGAGEKLFF. The CDR3 DNA reads as TGTGCCAGCAGCCCCCGGTGGGGGGCGGGTGAAAAACTGTTTTTT.

This clonotype was recorded at least ten times. The rearrangement uses TRBV9 and TRBJ1-1, with D possibly matching TRBD1 (5 bases). The CDR3 runs to 15 residues. The germline V gene encodes CDR1 SGDLS and CDR2 YYNGEE. The germline V and J ends were trimmed by 4 bases and 1 base, with 14 bases remaining between them. The CDR3 DNA follows: TGTGCCAGCAGCCTCTCGGGACTGCCGAACACTGAAGCTTTCTTT. Protein sequence: CASSLSGLPNTEAFF.

This clonotype occurred many times. The chain joins TRBV12-3 or TRBV12-4 to TRBJ2-3; 10 nucleotides line up with TRBD2. V shed 5 bases and J 5 bases; nucleotides not matched to a gene: 13. The CDR3 covers 17 residues. CDR3 nucleotide sequence: TGTGCCAGCAGTCCCACGGGGCTAGCGGGAGCCGGAGATACGCAGTATTTT. Its translation: CASSPTGLAGAGDTQYF.

In its sample, this clonotype was seen a few times. The gene calls are TRBV29-1 and TRBJ2-1; D may match TRBD1 or TRBD2 (5 bases each). Trimming shortened V by 4 bases and J by 3 bases, and 13 bases separated the two germline ends. Germline V CDR1 and CDR2: SQVTM, ANQGSEA. This CDR3 region has 14 residues. CDR3 in DNA: TGCAGCGTTGTGGTGTTGGGGGACTACAATGAGCAGTTCTTC. Translating it yields CSVVVLGDYNEQFF.

The V call is TRBV7-2, the J call TRBJ2-7, with 7 bases identical to TRBD2. Per germline, CDR1 SGHTA and CDR2 FQGNSA. CDR3 length equals 13 residues. V was pared by 4 bases and J by 7 bases, with 7 bases of the junction left unmatched. The CDR3 here is CASSSGGTREQYF. As DNA, the CDR3 is TGTGCCAGCAGCTCGGGGGGAACGAGGGAGCAGTACTTC.

This clonotype was detected only a few times. Here the CDR3 reads CSVVPGRVNGYTF. DNA for the CDR3: TGCAGCGTTGTCCCGGGGAGGGTGAATGGCTACACCTTC. The genes are TRBV29-1 and TRBJ1-2; D call uncertain. V was trimmed by 4 bases and J by 6 bases, leaving 15 bases between them. The CDR3 is 13 amino acids. Germline-derived CDR1 and CDR2 are SQVTM and ANQGSEA.

This clonotype was counted at least ten times. V and J are TRBV18 and TRBJ1-1; 8 bases align to TRBD1. CDR1 is KGHSH, CDR2 LQKENI, per germline. V shed 1 base, J shed 10 bases, and the junction held 11 bases outside the gene matches. This CDR3 contains 15 residues. DNA of the CDR3: TGTGCCAGCTCACCACAACCAGGACAGGGTTTCGGAGCTTTCTTT. Protein sequence: CASSPQPGQGFGAFF.

This clonotype has at least ten counts. V gene TRBV20-1 combines with J gene TRBJ2-1, with D perhaps matching TRBD2 (6 bases). Trimming shortened V by 3 bases and J by 3 bases, and 9 bases separated the two germline ends. The germline CDR1 and CDR2 sequences are DFQATT and SNEGSKA (reference sequence). CDR3 length: 13 residues. CDR3 protein: CSASGTFYNEQFF. CDR3 nucleotides: TGCAGTGCTAGCGGGACTTTCTACAATGAGCAGTTCTTC.

This clonotype was detected many times. The CDR3 DNA sequence: TGTGCCAGCAGCGAAGGGACAGGGGAAAACACCGGGGAGCTGTTTTTT. It specifies CASSEGTGENTGELFF. The gene calls are TRBV7-3 and TRBJ2-2, with 10 bases that match TRBD1. The CDR3 is made up of 16 amino acids. Trimming cost V 5 bases and J 2 bases; bases outside gene matches: 5. Per the germline V gene, CDR1 is SGHTA and CDR2 is FQGTGA.

This clonotype was seen repeatedly, ten times or more. The J gene is TRBJ1-5, the V gene TRBV7-2, with 7 nucleotides matching TRBD1. The trim removed 5 bases at V and 5 bases at J, leaving 6 bases unmatched. The CDR3 totals 14 residues. Germline V gene sequence: CDR1 SGHTA, CDR2 FQGNSA. CDR3 protein: CASSTTGTDQPQHF. The DNA for the CDR3 is TGTGCCAGCAGCACAACCGGGACAGATCAGCCCCAGCATTTT.

At least ten counts were recorded for this clonotype. This chain uses TRBV6-1 with TRBJ2-1; either TRBD1 or TRBD2 may supply D (5 bases each). The germline gives CDR1 MNHNS, CDR2 SASEGT. V was cut by 4 bases and J by 5 bases, with 15 bases left in between. CDR3 size: 15 residues. The CDR3 sequence is CASSGGRVGDNEQFF. For the CDR3, the DNA is TGTGCCAGCAGTGGGGGAAGGGTGGGGGACAATGAGCAGTTCTTC.

The sample holds many counts of this clonotype. This chain joins TRBV2 and TRBJ1-2; maybe TRBD1 (6 bases). CDR3 length: 14 residues. Germline V gives CDR1 SNHLY, CDR2 FYNNEI. The germline V and J ends were trimmed by 5 bases and 8 bases, with 18 bases remaining between them. The CDR3 region is CASSSPSDSIGYTF. CDR3 sequence (DNA): TGTGCCAGCAGTTCCCCGTCGGACAGTATCGGCTACACCTTC.

The chain links TRBV4-2 to TRBJ2-3; D not certain. CDR3 length: 16 residues. The V gene lost 1 base and the J gene lost 0 bases, with 11 bases spanning the gap. Germline lookup yields CDR1 LGHNA and CDR2 YNFKEQ. The CDR3 loop reads CASSQGVAVSTDTQYF. The CDR3 DNA sequence: TGTGCCAGCAGCCAAGGGGTGGCGGTAAGCACAGATACGCAGTATTTT.

A few counts support this clonotype. The chain is built from TRBV29-1 and TRBJ2-7; D is undetermined. Germline loops: CDR1 SQVTM, CDR2 ANQGSEA. This CDR3 is 12 amino acids long. V was shortened by 7 bases and J by 2 bases, with 12 bases between the two germline ends. The CDR3 spells CSALLGPYEQYF. CDR3 in DNA: TGCAGCGCCCTTCTCGGCCCCTACGAGCAGTACTTC.

This chain joins TRBV30 and TRBJ2-2, with D perhaps TRBD1 (6 bases). The germline V and J ends were trimmed by 1 base and 6 bases, with 6 bases remaining between them. The CDR3 is 12 amino acids. From germline, CDR1 is GTSNPN and CDR2 SVGIG (reference sequence). CDR3 residues: CAWSAGAGELFF. The CDR3 DNA follows: TGTGCCTGGAGTGCAGGGGCCGGGGAGCTGTTTTTT. The entire variable domain, with the rest obtained from reference TRBV30 and TRBJ2-2, is as follows: SQTIHQWPATLVQPVGSPLSLECTVEGTSNPNLYWYRQAAGRGLQLLFYSVGIGQISSEVPQNLSASRPQDRQFILSSKKLLLSDSGFYLCAWSAGAGELFFGEGSRLTVL.